The 4 T cell receptor beta chains below come from one sample, sequenced in a study of blood T cell repertoires in COVID-19. The assay was immunoSEQ multiplex PCR, and TCRdb's table has in-frame clones only and misses some. Of under 150,000 clones in the sample, 84% were seen once. Material: PBMCs or T cells enriched from blood (not recorded which). The receptors originated from a man in his fifties in a cohort exposed to, infected with or recovered from COVID-19 (not recorded which).

The V call is TRBV9, the J call TRBJ2-3; 7 bases match TRBD2. The V gene's germline CDR1 is SGDLS and CDR2 YYNGEE. This CDR3 contains 15 residues. V shed 0 bases, J shed 3 bases, and the junction held 4 bases outside the gene matches. Written as DNA, the CDR3 is TGTGCCAGCAGCGTAGGGCTAGCGGATACAGATACGCAGTATTTT. It encodes CASSVGLADTDTQYF.

V is TRBV6-5 and J is TRBJ2-7; 7 nucleotides agree with TRBD1. V lost 8 bases, J lost 5 bases, and 6 bases stayed unmatched. Germline CDR1 and CDR2: MNHEY and SVGAGI. This CDR3 spans 12 amino acids. The CDR3 sequence is CASRQGWNEQYF. DNA of the CDR3: TGTGCCAGCCGACAGGGTTGGAACGAGCAGTACTTC.

The chain joins TRBV7-2 to TRBJ1-2, with 8 bases lining up with TRBD1. The CDR3 is made up of 15 amino acids. CDR1 is SGHTA, CDR2 FQGNSA, per germline. The trim removed 2 bases at V and 2 bases at J, leaving 4 bases unmatched. CDR3 coding DNA: TGTGCCAGCAGCTTAATGGGGACAGGAAACTATGGCTACACCTTC. Amino acids: CASSLMGTGNYGYTF. Full variable domain (remainder filled in from reference TRBV7-2 and TRBJ1-2): GAGVSQSPSNKVTEKGKDVELRCDPISGHTALYWYRQSLGQGLEFLIYFQGNSAPDKSGLPSDRFSAERTGGSVSTLTIQRTQQEDSAVYLCASSLMGTGNYGYTFGSGTRLTVV.

The rearrangement joins TRBV30 to TRBJ1-5, with a weak D call TRBD1 (5 bases). Germline V CDR1 and CDR2: GTSNPN, SVGIG (reference sequence). Between the trimmed V and J ends, which lost 0 bases and 7 bases, there was a span of 10 bases. This CDR3 is 13 amino acids long. The CDR3 loop is CAWSVGGGQPQHF. As DNA, the CDR3 is TGTGCCTGGAGTGTGGGGGGGGGACAGCCCCAGCATTTT. Full variable domain (remainder filled in from reference TRBV30 and TRBJ1-5): SQTIHQWPATLVQPVGSPLSLECTVEGTSNPNLYWYRQAAGRGLQLLFYSVGIGQISSEVPQNLSASRPQDRQFILSSKKLLLSDSGFYLCAWSVGGGQPQHFGDGTRLSIL.